These T cell receptor beta chains were read from a single sample in a study of T cells in Graves' hyperthyroidism and ophthalmopathy. TCRdb itself ran the multiplex PCR reads through MiXCR, one entry per CDR3 protein. Of 310,000 or so distinct CDR3 sequences listed, approximately 15% were seen once; the top ten hold around 55%. The sequenced sample was blood. The receptors were gathered from a woman aged 60 to 75 with Graves' ophthalmopathy. CDR3s leave out the opening cysteine and the closing phenylalanine or tryptophan. The order of the fields is V gene, J gene, CDR3 protein.

>TRBV7-7|TRBJ1-3
ASRPGQDFFGNTIY
>TRBV6-5|TRBJ1-2
ASSYSSQEANYGYT
>TRBV20-1|TRBJ1-5
SAPSAKLRGLGNQPQH
>TRBV7-9|TRBJ1-2
ASSITGGAPFYGYT
>TRBV7-2|TRBJ1-2
ASSLTGHLDGYT
>TRBV7-6|TRBJ1-2
ASSLGQGANYGYT
>TRBV7-2|TRBJ1-1
ASSFNMNTEAF
>TRBV20-1|TRBJ1-5
SARGGGVRNQPQH
>TRBV7-2|TRBJ1-6
ASSDRTAGNSPLH
>TRBV19|TRBJ1-1
ASSIMDLNTEAF
>TRBV7-9|TRBJ2-1
ASSPILGLAGIEQF
>TRBV29-1|TRBJ2-3
SVAYGGRGDTQY
>TRBV20-1|TRBJ2-2
SATKGFDTGELF
>TRBV14|TRBJ2-2
ASVKWPLNTGELF
>TRBV9|TRBJ1-4
ASSVAPGGEKLF
>TRBV3-1|TRBJ2-3
ASSFSQDTQY
>TRBV10-3|TRBJ1-6
AISVGTGGGSPLH
>TRBV6-5|TRBJ1-1
ASSYGGSEAF
>TRBV5-8|TRBJ1-3
ASSFAFSGNTIY
>TRBV19|TRBJ2-7
ASSIEGSDYEQY
>TRBV6-2/TRBV6-3|TRBJ2-1
ASSYVLGGRSYNEQF
>TRBV6-5|TRBJ1-2
ASSYSDSMGGYT
>TRBV4-1|TRBJ2-1
ASSQDPLAGGRYNEQF
>TRBV24-1|TRBJ2-2
ATAGTGNTGELF
>TRBV20-1|TRBJ2-1
SAPPVGNEQF
>TRBV6-2/TRBV6-3|TRBJ1-3
ASSYSRTGRGNTIY
>TRBV6-1|TRBJ1-4
ASSGTRLNEKLF
>TRBV20-1|TRBJ2-7
SARRVGAADSYEQY
>TRBV27|TRBJ2-3
ASSLSKGGAFPDTQY
>TRBV9|TRBJ1-1
ASSVAGVRGTEAF
>TRBV6-5|TRBJ2-7
ASSYSTASGEQY
>TRBV6-1|TRBJ1-5
ASRGPQAQH
>TRBV15|TRBJ2-7
ATSKDGVSYEQY
>TRBV6-1|TRBJ1-3
ASSSPVGGRFASGNTIY
>TRBV19|TRBJ1-1
ASSLDRDTEAF
>TRBV6-2/TRBV6-3|TRBJ2-2
ASSSNLASTGELF
>TRBV7-2|TRBJ2-5
ASSLVGSGSPETQY
>TRBV6-2/TRBV6-3|TRBJ1-1
ASSSASGLTF
>TRBV27|TRBJ1-1
ASNQGQLNTEAF
>TRBV7-2|TRBJ2-2
ASSGTRGGTGELF
>TRBV6-2/TRBV6-3|TRBJ2-5
ASRTLVGIRGTQY
>TRBV5-6|TRBJ1-1
ASSSYFGQGVVAF
>TRBV19|TRBJ2-7
ASSTKRDRGVGYEQY
>TRBV10-1|TRBJ2-1
ASSEQRGYEQF
>TRBV29-1|TRBJ1-5
SVTGLGQPQH
>TRBV6-1|TRBJ1-5
ASINRGSNQPQH
>TRBV7-2|TRBJ2-1
ASSLWGSLGNEQF
>TRBV28|TRBJ1-1
ASSLSGRANTEAF
>TRBV11-2|TRBJ2-7
ASSLSREYEQY